The 15 T cell receptor beta chains below were found in one sample sequenced in a study of T cells of healthy individuals. TCRdb processed the 5' RACE reads anew with MiXCR; each CDR3 protein has one entry. Seen here are around 79,000 distinct CDR3 sequences, around 5.1% observed once, and the top ten hold roughly 7.6%. All receptors come from a female donor in good health.

V usage is TRBV4-2 and J usage is TRBJ2-1; 8 bases line up with TRBD2. Germline lookup yields CDR1 LGHNA and CDR2 YNFKEQ. CDR3 length: 19 residues. V was pared by 2 bases and J by 6 bases, with 18 bases of the junction left unmatched. The CDR3 DNA reads as TGTGCCAGCAGCCAATTCCTCACCGGGGGTAGCGGGGCACCCAATGAGCAGTTCTTC. Residues: CASSQFLTGGSGAPNEQFF.

There are many counts of this clonotype. The rearrangement links TRBV2 to TRBJ2-1; D possibly matches TRBD1 or TRBD2 (5 bases each). The V end lost 3 bases, the J end lost 6 bases, and 9 bases lay between the germline ends. CDR1 is SNHLY, CDR2 FYNNEI, per germline. CDR3 size: 13 residues. The CDR3 loop is CASSEGEGNEQFF. In nucleotides, the CDR3 is TGTGCCAGCAGTGAGGGGGAAGGCAATGAGCAGTTCTTC.

This clonotype was recorded at least ten times. V and J are TRBV25-1 and TRBJ2-6; D gene ambiguous. In germline, CDR1 is MGHDK, CDR2 SYGVNS. V lost 2 bases and J 3 bases, leaving 2 bases between the germline ends. The CDR3 runs to 13 residues. The CDR3 DNA sequence: TGTGCCAGCAGTGAAGGTGGGGCCAACGTCCTGACTTTC. Residues: CASSEGGANVLTF.

The chain combines TRBV12-5 with TRBJ2-2; no definite D call. CDR1 is LGHNT, CDR2 FRNRAP, per germline. There are 15 residues in the CDR3. Trimming pared 1 base from V and 1 base from J, leaving 7 bases between. CDR3 bases: TGTGCTAGTGGTTTGGATGACCTGAACACCGGGGAGCTGTTTTTT. This encodes CASGLDDLNTGELFF.

This clonotype has only a few counts. This chain joins TRBV7-9 and TRBJ1-6; D is possibly TRBD1 (6 bases). V lost 1 base, J lost 7 bases, and 14 bases lay in between. CDR1 and CDR2 (germline): SEHNR, FQNEAQ (reference sequence). The CDR3 contains 16 residues. The CDR3, as DNA: TGTGCCAGCAGCTTAGGACAGGTGAACTTCAATTCACCCCTCCACTTT. It yields the protein CASSLGQVNFNSPLHF.

This clonotype was picked up many times. V usage is TRBV2 and J usage is TRBJ1-1, with D possibly TRBD1 on 5 matching bases. Germline CDR1 reads SNHLY; CDR2 reads FYNNEI. CDR3 length: 13 amino acids. Between the trimmed V and J ends, which lost 8 bases and 3 bases, there was a span of 13 bases. Here the CDR3 DNA reads TGTGCCAGCTGCGGGGCAGGGTACACTGAAGCTTTCTTT. Translation: CASCGAGYTEAFF. Using reference TRBV2 and TRBJ1-1 for the parts outside the CDR3, the full variable domain is EPEVTQTPSHQVTQMGQEVILRCVPISNHLYFYWYRQILGQKVEFLVSFYNNEISEKSEIFDDQFSVERPDGSNFTLKIRSTKLEDSAMYFCASCGAGYTEAFFGQGTRLTVV.

This clonotype was observed many times. This chain uses TRBV7-2 with TRBJ2-7; 9 bases are a match to TRBD1. V trimming: 5 bases; J trimming: 4 bases; junction bases outside the gene matches: 6. Germline V gene data show CDR1 as SGHTA and CDR2 as FQGNSA. The CDR3 has 14 residues. This CDR3 reads CASSPGQGGYEQYF. The CDR3 region has the DNA TGTGCCAGCAGCCCGGGACAGGGCGGATACGAGCAGTACTTC.

The sample holds many counts of this clonotype. The V and J genes are TRBV5-1 and TRBJ2-3, with unresolved D. Between the trimmed V and J ends, which lost 5 bases and 5 bases, there was a span of 12 bases. Germline CDR1 SGHRS, CDR2 YFSETQ. CDR3 size: 13 residues. CDR3 nucleotides: TGCGCCAGCAGACCTCGGACGGGAGATACGCAGTATTTT. Its translation: CASRPRTGDTQYF.

This clonotype appeared many times. V is TRBV7-2 and J is TRBJ2-2; D unresolved. The CDR3 runs to 15 residues. Germline loops: CDR1 SGHTA, CDR2 FQGNSA. V was shortened by 1 base and J by 1 base, with 7 bases between the two germline ends. DNA for the CDR3: TGTGCCAGCAGCTTAGGGCAGATGAACACCGGGGAGCTGTTTTTT. It is translated as CASSLGQMNTGELFF.

With respect to this clonotype: Since no conserved phenylalanine or tryptophan closes the CDR3, a read error is the likely cause. The chain joins TRBV28 to TRBJ1-2; TRBD1 agrees at 11 bases. The CDR3 length is 14 residues. Trimming cost V 8 bases and J 8 bases; bases outside gene matches: 10. The germline gives CDR1 MDHEN, CDR2 SYDVKM. Written as DNA, the CDR3 is TGTGCCAGCGGCCTTGGACAGGGGGCGAGGGGCTACACCTCC. This translates into CASGLGQGARGYTS.

This clonotype was found many times. The chain employs TRBV29-1 and TRBJ1-1; 9 positions match TRBD1. The CDR3 length is 15 residues. Germline assignment: CDR1 SQVTM and CDR2 ANQGSEA. The junction had 10 bases not matched to a gene; V was cut back by 5 bases and J by 3 bases. The CDR3 DNA follows: TGCAGCGTTCGACGAACAGGGGGCTACGACACTGAAGCTTTCTTT. Its translation: CSVRRTGGYDTEAFF.

This rearrangement joins TRBV11-2 to TRBJ1-1; 7 bases agree with TRBD1. CDR3 length: 14 amino acids. Germline V gene data show CDR1 as SGHAT and CDR2 as FQNNGV. Trimming removed 5 bases from V and 4 bases from J; junction bases left unmatched: 7. The CDR3 reads CASSKTNRGTEAFF. The CDR3 DNA is TGTGCCAGCAGCAAAACAAACAGGGGCACTGAAGCTTTCTTT.

This chain joins TRBV10-3 and TRBJ2-6, with D perhaps TRBD2 (5 bases). The ends were cut back, 10 bases at V and 4 bases at J, with 11 bases in the middle. The CDR3 spans 13 residues. Germline lookup yields CDR1 ENHRY and CDR2 SYGVKD. DNA for the CDR3: TGTGCCACCGAGGAGGCAGGGGCCAACGTCCTGACTTTC. Translated, it gives CATEEAGANVLTF.

This clonotype was recorded many times. The chain carries TRBV25-1 and TRBJ2-2, with D tentatively TRBD2 (6 bases). V gave up 7 bases and J gave up 6 bases, with 18 bases separating them. CDR1 MGHDK and CDR2 SYGVNS come from the germline V gene. This CDR3 spans 15 amino acids. CDR3 amino acids: CASTGTPSSPGELFF. CDR3 nucleotide sequence: TGTGCCAGCACCGGGACTCCGTCGTCACCCGGGGAGCTGTTTTTT.

This clonotype was picked up a small number of times. The genes are TRBV29-1 and TRBJ1-2, with 7 positions matching TRBD1. CDR3 length: 13 amino acids. In germline, CDR1 is SQVTM, CDR2 ANQGSEA. V lost 5 bases to trimming and J lost 8 bases; unmatched junction nucleotides: 11. The CDR3 spells CSVWARQGNGYTF. The CDR3 DNA follows: TGCAGCGTTTGGGCCCGACAGGGTAACGGCTACACCTTC.